Below are 30 T cell receptor beta chains sequenced from a single sample in a study of chronic HIV infection and antiretroviral therapy. TCRdb ran MiXCR on the 5' RACE reads and lists one entry per CDR3 protein. Of 30,000 to 45,000 distinct CDR3 sequences in the sample, around 8.7% were seen once. Sequencing used peripheral blood. Source of these receptors: an adult who had HIV and had not received antiretroviral therapy, or was an uninfected healthy control (not recorded which).

This clonotype has ten or more counts. V and J are TRBV5-1 and TRBJ2-5; 8 bases match TRBD2. The CDR3 consists of 14 residues. CDR1 SGHRS and CDR2 YFSETQ come from the germline V gene. After removal of 1 base from V and 4 bases from J, the junction contained 3 bases not matched to a gene. The CDR3 bases are TGCGCCAGCAGCTTGACGGGAGGGTCAGAGACCCAGTACTTC. This gives the protein CASSLTGGSETQYF.

This clonotype showed up many times. The chain recombines TRBV28 with TRBJ1-5; the D gene is possibly TRBD1 (5 bases). Trimming removed 6 bases from V and 1 base from J, with 7 bases in between. Germline CDR1 is MDHEN and CDR2 is SYDVKM. This CDR3 comprises 13 residues. For the CDR3, the DNA is TGTGCCAGCAGGGGGGACAGCAATCAGCCCCAGCATTTT. This gives the protein CASRGDSNQPQHF.

There are a few counts of this clonotype. This chain uses TRBV4-2 with TRBJ1-2, with 7 bases fitting TRBD1. Germline V gene lookup returns CDR1 LGHNA and CDR2 YNFKEQ. The CDR3 contains 14 residues. The junction had 8 bases not matched to a gene; V was cut back by 6 bases and J by 4 bases. CDR3 nucleotide sequence: TGTGCCAGCAGGAAGGTTGGGACAGCCTATGGCTACACCTTC. Protein: CASRKVGTAYGYTF.

This clonotype was seen repeatedly, ten times or more. The chain uses TRBV20-1 and TRBJ2-4, with 7 bases matching TRBD1. CDR1 and CDR2 from the germline V gene are DFQATT and SNEGSKA (reference sequence). Unmatched junction bases numbered 5, after V lost 2 bases and J lost 7 bases. The CDR3 is 13 amino acids. The CDR3 DNA reads as TGCAGTGCTAGAAGGACAGGCGAGAACATTCAGTACTTC. This translates into CSARRTGENIQYF.

This clonotype was seen ten or more times. The rearrangement joins TRBV6-1 to TRBJ1-1, with 9 nucleotides matching TRBD1. J was trimmed by 10 bases and V by 2 bases; bases with no gene match: 11. CDR3 size: 15 residues. Germline values: CDR1 MNHNS, CDR2 SASEGT. DNA for the CDR3: TGTGCCAGCAGTGAATCAATCTCCGGGACAGGGTCAGCTTTCTTT. Residues: CASSESISGTGSAFF.

The chain links TRBV29-1 to TRBJ2-3; a weak D match, TRBD1 (5 bases). Per the germline V gene, CDR1 is SQVTM and CDR2 is ANQGSEA. The CDR3 has 11 residues. V lost 5 bases and J lost 4, with 7 bases in between. The CDR3 DNA follows: TGCAGCGTTCCCAGGGCAGATACGCAGTATTTT. Protein sequence: CSVPRADTQYF.

This clonotype was counted a few times. The V and J genes are TRBV6-2 or TRBV6-3 and TRBJ2-1, with 7 bases fitting TRBD1. V trimming: 5 bases; J trimming: 0 bases; junction bases outside the gene matches: 7. The germline V gene has CDR1 MNHEY and CDR2 SVGEGT. CDR3 length equals 16 residues. DNA of the CDR3: TGTGCCAGCAGTCCCCTGACAGGGAGCTCCTACAATGAGCAGTTCTTC. It specifies CASSPLTGSSYNEQFF.

This clonotype appeared a few times. The rearrangement joins TRBV4-2 to TRBJ1-1, with 7 positions matching TRBD1. The junction had 5 bases not matched to a gene; V was cut back by 1 base and J by 0 bases. Per the germline V gene, CDR1 is LGHNA and CDR2 is YNFKEQ. The CDR3 runs to 16 residues. The CDR3 bases are TGTGCCAGCAGCCAAGTAGGGGGCGGCATGAACACTGAAGCTTTCTTT. Translating gives CASSQVGGGMNTEAFF.

This clonotype was counted only a few times. V usage is TRBV4-1 and J usage is TRBJ1-1, with D unclear. The CDR3 has 12 amino acids. The V gene lost 4 bases and the J gene lost 10 bases, with 13 bases spanning the gap. Germline loops: CDR1 MGHRA, CDR2 YSYEKL. The DNA for the CDR3 is TGCGCCAGCAGCCCCCCGGCTGGGAGAGCTTTCTTT. This encodes CASSPPAGRAFF.

Ten or more counts support this clonotype. The rearrangement joins TRBV6-5 to TRBJ2-7, with D maybe TRBD1 (5 bases). V shed 6 bases and J shed 2 bases, with 11 bases lying between them. From germline, CDR1 is MNHEY and CDR2 SVGAGI. The CDR3 is 13 residues long. DNA of the CDR3: TGTGCCAGCAGCCCGACAGCCACCTACGAGCAGTACTTC. Translating it yields CASSPTATYEQYF.

On this clonotype: This could be a read error, since a much larger clone is one nucleotide away. The chain couples TRBV4-1 to TRBJ1-4, with D maybe TRBD1 (6 bases). Germline CDR1 MGHRA, CDR2 YSYEKL. The CDR3 is made up of 14 amino acids. The CDR3 nucleotides are TGCGCCAGCAGCCAAGGTCCAGGGGATGAAAATCTGTTTTTT. Encoded protein: CASSQGPGDENLFF.

To note about this clonotype: One end of the junction fails to match germline, which may point to a read error. The rearrangement uses TRBV5-6 and TRBJ1-2; D is unresolved. The germline V gene has CDR1 SGHDT and CDR2 YYEEEE. The CDR3 loop spans 13 amino acids. This CDR3 reads CASSPVYDYSYTF. CDR3 coding DNA: TGTGCCAGCAGCCCAGTCTACGACTATAGCTACACCTTC.

This clonotype was recorded many times. The gene calls are TRBV28 and TRBJ2-7; the match to TRBD2 covers 7 bases. Trimming took 7 bases from V and 2 from J; bases not matched to a gene: 8. The germline V gene encodes CDR1 MDHEN and CDR2 SYDVKM. This CDR3 has 14 amino acids. The CDR3 loop reads CASKGAGRPYEQYF. The CDR3 DNA reads as TGTGCCAGCAAAGGAGCGGGAAGGCCCTACGAGCAGTACTTC.

This clonotype was detected many times. The chain is built from TRBV28 and TRBJ1-3; tentative D call: TRBD1 (5 bases). Trimming removed 5 bases from V and 0 bases from J, with 14 bases in between. Per the germline V gene, CDR1 is MDHEN and CDR2 is SYDVKM. The CDR3 totals 16 residues. DNA for the CDR3: TGTGCCAGCAGTCCCTGGGGGGGGACCTCTGGAAACACCATATATTTT. It is translated as CASSPWGGTSGNTIYF. Drawing the rest from reference TRBV28 and TRBJ1-3, the complete variable domain is DVKVTQSSRYLVKRTGEKVFLECVQDMDHENMFWYRQDPGLGLRLIYFSYDVKMKEKGDIPEGYSVSREKKERFSLILESASTNQTSMYLCASSPWGGTSGNTIYFGEGSWLTVV.

This clonotype was recorded at least ten times. This sequence joins TRBV4-1 and TRBJ2-1, with TRBD2 matching over 13 bases. Germline V gene data show CDR1 as MGHRA and CDR2 as YSYEKL. The CDR3 is made up of 18 amino acids. V shed 5 bases and J 0 bases; nucleotides not matched to a gene: 7. The CDR3 coding sequence is TGCGCCAGCAGCTCTTTTACTAGCGGGAGGGCCTCCTACAATGAGCAGTTCTTC. This encodes CASSSFTSGRASYNEQFF.

This chain connects TRBV29-1 to TRBJ2-3; D not certain. Germline assignment: CDR1 SQVTM and CDR2 ANQGSEA. V dropped 4 bases and J dropped 1 base, with 12 bases sitting between them. There are 14 residues in the CDR3. CDR3 region: CSVVLPGRTDTQYF. The CDR3 DNA follows: TGCAGCGTTGTGCTGCCGGGTCGCACAGATACGCAGTATTTT.

This clonotype was observed a few times. The chain carries TRBV28 and TRBJ2-7; D gene unclear. Germline V gene sequence: CDR1 MDHEN, CDR2 SYDVKM. This CDR3 comprises 13 residues. The ends were cut back, 5 bases at V and 2 bases at J, with 10 bases in the middle. In nucleotides, the CDR3 is TGTGCCAGCAGTCCACGAGGAGCCTACGAGCAGTACTTC. It codes for CASSPRGAYEQYF.

As for this clonotype: One end of the junction varies from germline; a read error may be responsible. V gene TRBV11-1 combines with J gene TRBJ1-1; maybe TRBD1 (6 bases). Germline CDR1 SGHAT, CDR2 FQDESV (reference sequence). The CDR3 is 13 amino acids. Here the CDR3 reads CASSLQWTDETFF. In nucleotides, the CDR3 is TGTGCCAGCAGCCTACAATGGACAGATGAAACTTTCTTT.

This clonotype was counted many times. The rearrangement links TRBV12-3 or TRBV12-4 to TRBJ2-2; D remains ambiguous. The CDR3 has 11 amino acids. V dropped 5 bases and J dropped 4 bases, with 2 bases sitting between them. DNA for the CDR3: TGTGCCAGCAGTGTCACCGGGGAGCTGTTTTTT. This sequence encodes CASSVTGELFF.

In this sample, this clonotype turned up a few times. V and J are TRBV28 and TRBJ1-6; TRBD1 agrees at 8 bases. The V gene's germline CDR1 is MDHEN and CDR2 SYDVKM. The junction had 5 bases not matched to a gene; V was cut back by 5 bases and J by 8 bases. This CDR3 has 14 residues. The DNA for the CDR3 is TGTGCCAGCAGTCTAAAGACAGGGGATTCACCCCTCCACTTT. Encoded protein: CASSLKTGDSPLHF.

A remark on this clonotype: Sequence at one end of the junction differs from germline and may be a read error. The chain has TRBV28 and TRBJ1-1; D unresolved. The CDR3 length is 13 residues. CDR1 is MDHEN, CDR2 SYDVKM, per germline. The CDR3 DNA is TGTGCCAGCACACCAGCATCCAACACTGAAACTTTCTTT. Encoded protein: CASTPASNTETFF.

This clonotype was recorded at least ten times. This rearrangement joins TRBV5-1 to TRBJ2-3, with TRBD2 matching over 7 bases. This CDR3 region has 15 residues. The V gene's germline CDR1 is SGHRS and CDR2 YFSETQ. Trimming removed 3 bases from V and 0 bases from J; junction bases left unmatched: 4. This chain's CDR3 is CASSSSGSSTDTQYF. The CDR3 nucleotides read TGCGCCAGCAGCTCTAGCGGTTCTAGCACAGATACGCAGTATTTT.

Ten or more counts support this clonotype. The chain couples TRBV5-1 to TRBJ2-1, with TRBD2 matching 8 bases. V lost 1 base, J lost 5 bases, and 5 bases stayed unmatched. Germline lookup yields CDR1 SGHRS and CDR2 YFSETQ. The CDR3 extends over 15 amino acids. CDR3 region: CASSLQAGGDNEQFF. CDR3 nucleotide sequence: TGCGCCAGCAGCTTGCAGGCGGGAGGTGACAATGAGCAGTTCTTC. Based on the CDR3 plus reference TRBV5-1 and TRBJ2-1, the full variable domain is KAGVTQTPRYLIKTRGQQVTLSCSPISGHRSVSWYQQTPGQGLQFLFEYFSETQRNKGNFPGRFSGRQFSNSRSEMNVSTLELGDSALYLCASSLQAGGDNEQFFGPGTRLTVL.

This clonotype has a handful of counts. The V and J genes are TRBV7-2 and TRBJ1-5, with TRBD1 identical over 11 bases. Germline loops: CDR1 SGHTA, CDR2 FQGNSA. With 5 bases clipped from V and 7 bases from J, the junction kept 7 bases outside the gene matches. The CDR3 is made up of 15 amino acids. CDR3 sequence: CASSLDRGQEQPQHF. The CDR3 DNA follows: TGTGCCAGCAGCCTGGACAGGGGGCAGGAACAGCCCCAGCATTTT.

The sample holds a few counts of this clonotype. The chain joins TRBV25-1 to TRBJ2-5, with D possibly being TRBD1 or TRBD2 (5 bases each). This CDR3 region has 13 residues. Germline values: CDR1 MGHDK, CDR2 SYGVNS. Deletions cut 3 bases from V and 4 bases from J, with 9 bases between. The CDR3, as DNA: TGTGCCAGCAGTGAGCCAGGGAGAGAGACCCAGTACTTC. As protein: CASSEPGRETQYF. The full variable domain, completed using reference TRBV25-1 and TRBJ2-5, is EADIYQTPRYLVIGTGKKITLECSQTMGHDKMYWYQQDPGMELHLIHYSYGVNSTEKGDLSSESTVSRIRTEHFPLTLESARPSHTSQYLCASSEPGRETQYFGPGTRLLVL.

This clonotype has at least ten counts. The chain employs TRBV4-2 and TRBJ1-4; D is perhaps TRBD1 (5 bases). V lost 0 bases and J lost 5, with 13 bases in between. This CDR3 has 16 amino acids. The germline V gene has CDR1 LGHNA and CDR2 YNFKEQ. The CDR3 loop is CASSQDTRGENEKLFF. The DNA of the CDR3 is TGTGCCAGCAGCCAAGATACGAGGGGCGAGAATGAAAAACTGTTTTTT.

This clonotype has at least ten counts. The CDR3 region is CSAKGAGSGANVLTF. In DNA form, the CDR3 reads TGCAGCGCTAAAGGGGCAGGGTCTGGGGCCAACGTCCTGACTTTC. The V call is TRBV29-1, the J call TRBJ2-6, with D perhaps TRBD1 (5 bases). Germline V gene lookup returns CDR1 SQVTM and CDR2 ANQGSEA. V was pared by 7 bases and J by 1 base, with 14 bases between. This CDR3 is built from 15 residues.

Many counts were recorded for this clonotype. The chain is built from TRBV5-1 and TRBJ1-6; D is uncertain. CDR3 length equals 12 residues. Germline assignment: CDR1 SGHRS and CDR2 YFSETQ. V shed 0 bases and J shed 11 bases, with 6 bases lying between them. CDR3 DNA: TGCGCCAGCAGCTTGGGGAACACACCCCTCCACTTT. Its protein product is CASSLGNTPLHF.

This clonotype appeared many times. The chain carries TRBV14 and TRBJ1-6; D is possibly TRBD1 (5 bases). Per germline, CDR1 SGHDN and CDR2 FVKESK. The CDR3 extends over 14 amino acids. Trimming shortened V by 0 bases and J by 7 bases, and 7 bases separated the two germline ends. The CDR3 region has the DNA TGTGCCAGCAGCCAAGAACGGGGGAATTCACCCCTCCACTTT. It encodes CASSQERGNSPLHF.

This clonotype occurred many times. This sequence joins TRBV27 and TRBJ2-5, with D possibly TRBD2 on 6 matching bases. The germline V gene encodes CDR1 MNHEY and CDR2 SMNVEV (reference sequence). V shed 6 bases and J shed 5 bases, with 19 bases lying between them. CDR3 length equals 15 residues. CDR3 nucleotides: TGTGCCAGCAGACACGCCCGGGACTTCTTGGAGACCCAGTACTTC. Encoded protein: CASRHARDFLETQYF.